These 9 T cell receptor beta chains were all obtained from the same sample, sequenced in a study of CXCR3-negative and CXCR3-positive naive CD8 T cells. Findings and caveats of the study: Hydrophobicity was higher for TRB CDR3s found in CXCR3-positive naive cells than in CXCR3-negative naive cells.

All TRB cDNA libraries came from 5' RACE performed with UMI labels. TCRdb reworked the 5' RACE reads into one entry per CDR3 protein, no DNA. This repertoire includes about 85,000 distinct CDR3 sequences. Antigens of these TCRs are unknown. Input material: naive CXCR3+ CD8+ T cells from blood. As for subset: CD45RO-CCR7+CD27+CD95- naive CD8+ T cells expressing CXCR3 (TNR3+). The receptors come from a human donor in good health. Some clones in this sample may be carry-over from other donors' samples.

The V and J genes are TRBV28 and TRBJ1-1. The germline V gene has CDR1 MDHEN and CDR2 SYDVKM. The CDR3 is made up of 17 amino acids. The CDR3 loop reads CASSDPASFLLNTEAFF.

The J gene is TRBJ1-1, the V gene TRBV4-3; lacking DNA, the TRBD1 call made by TCRdb goes unchecked. The CDR3 covers 15 residues. CDR1 and CDR2 (germline): LGHNA, YSLEER. The CDR3 here is CASSQEVDERGEAFF.

This rearrangement joins TRBV3-1 to TRBJ2-7; lacking DNA, the TRBD1 call made by TCRdb goes unchecked. The CDR3 consists of 16 residues. Germline CDR1 and CDR2: LGHDT and YNNKEL (reference sequence). This CDR3 reads CASTPGPGTGGDEQYF.

The rearrangement links TRBV4-1 to TRBJ1-5; there is no DNA to check the TCRdb D call of TRBD1. Per germline, CDR1 MGHRA and CDR2 YSYEKL. The CDR3 length is 15 residues. The CDR3 here is CASSQSTGGSWAQHF.

The chain is built from TRBV7-6 and TRBJ1-1; the D call of TRBD1 rests on TCRdb alone, since no DNA is present to check it. This CDR3 comprises 14 residues. Per germline, CDR1 SGHVS and CDR2 FNYEAQ. The CDR3 spells CASSSRGRGTEAFF.

The chain is built from TRBV29-1 and TRBJ2-7; the D call from TCRdb, TRBD1, cannot be confirmed without DNA. This CDR3 region has 16 residues. Germline V gene lookup returns CDR1 SQVTM and CDR2 ANQGSEA. The CDR3 reads CSVEASGSDTSYEQYF.

The chain has TRBV7-6 and TRBJ2-3; TCRdb proposes TRBD2, but this gene call is untestable without DNA. CDR3 length: 15 residues. CDR1 SGHVS and CDR2 FNYEAQ come from the germline V gene. The CDR3 here is CASSFLAGDLDTQYF. Drawing the rest from reference TRBV7-6 and TRBJ2-3, the complete variable domain is GAGVSQSPRYKVTKRGQDVALRCDPISGHVSLYWYRQALGQGPEFLTYFNYEAQQDKSGLPNDRFSAERPEGSISTLTIQRTEQRDSAMYRCASSFLAGDLDTQYFGPGTRLTVL.

V usage is TRBV7-9 and J usage is TRBJ1-3; the TCRdb call, TRBD1, lacks DNA for checking. Germline V gene lookup returns CDR1 SEHNR and CDR2 FQNEAQ (reference sequence). The CDR3 covers 15 residues. This CDR3 is CASSPPDVRGNTIYF.

The rearrangement uses TRBV5-1 and TRBJ2-7; TCRdb indicates TRBD1, and absent DNA this call remains unverified. This CDR3 has 14 residues. Germline V lookup: CDR1 SGHRS, CDR2 YFSETQ. The CDR3 sequence is CASSTDRGLYEQYF.